This entry is about one T cell receptor beta chain. What it recognizes is unknown. The CDR3 length is 15 residues. Germline CDR1 MNHEY, CDR2 SVGAGI. Deletions cut 4 bases from V and 0 bases from J, with 13 bases between. The time point denotes: sample taken at primary tumor resection. Untreated early-stage non-small cell lung cancer patients, 72 in total, were the donors. Sequencing of whole RNA from tumor, nontumor lung or frozen PBMC involved no sorting. This entry belongs to a study of spatial heterogeneity in lung cancer. Each TCR cDNA molecule bore a unique molecular identifier. TCRdb re-called the 5' RACE reads through MiXCR, storing one row per CDR3 protein. The top ten clones hold less than 30% of a sample with around 5,000 distinct CDR3 sequences, just under 30% of them seen once. Whole-study findings and limits: Within tumors, counts of expanded alpha and beta TCRs tracked tumor mutation counts. Alpha and beta chain coverage of tumor T cells was estimated at about 7.4% and 14%, respectively.

The specimen comprised lung tumor tissue, sampled at surgery. This receptor was taken from a female donor with early-stage non-small cell lung cancer. The V and J genes are TRBV6-5 and TRBJ2-7, with D possibly TRBD2 on 6 matching bases. CDR3 nucleotide sequence: TGTGCCAGCAGTTCGGACGGGGGTAGCTCCTACGAGCAGTACTTC. This gives the protein CASSSDGGSSYEQYF.